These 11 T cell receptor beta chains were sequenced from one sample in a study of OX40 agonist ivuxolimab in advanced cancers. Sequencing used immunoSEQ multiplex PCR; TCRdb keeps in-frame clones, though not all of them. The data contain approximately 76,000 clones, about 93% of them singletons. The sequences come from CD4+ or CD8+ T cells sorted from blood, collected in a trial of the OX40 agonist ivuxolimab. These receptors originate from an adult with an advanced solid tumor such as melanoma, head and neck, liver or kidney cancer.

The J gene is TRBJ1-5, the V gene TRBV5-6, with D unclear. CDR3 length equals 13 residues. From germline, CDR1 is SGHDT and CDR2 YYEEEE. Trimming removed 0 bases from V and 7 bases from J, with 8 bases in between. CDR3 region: CASSLGPQQPQHF. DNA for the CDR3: TGTGCCAGCAGCTTGGGTCCGCAACAGCCCCAGCATTTT.

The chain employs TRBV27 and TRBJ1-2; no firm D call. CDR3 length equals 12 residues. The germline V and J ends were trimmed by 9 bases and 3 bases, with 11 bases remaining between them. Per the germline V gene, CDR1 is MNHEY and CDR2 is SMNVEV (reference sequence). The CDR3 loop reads CASLGPDYGYTF. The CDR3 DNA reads TGTGCCAGTCTGGGTCCAGACTATGGCTACACCTTC.

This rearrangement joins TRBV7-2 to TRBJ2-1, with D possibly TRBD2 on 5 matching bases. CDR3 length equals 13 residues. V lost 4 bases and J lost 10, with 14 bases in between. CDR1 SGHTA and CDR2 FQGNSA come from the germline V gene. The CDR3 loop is CASSSRETREQFF. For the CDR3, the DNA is TGTGCCAGCAGCTCGAGGGAAACTAGGGAGCAGTTCTTC.

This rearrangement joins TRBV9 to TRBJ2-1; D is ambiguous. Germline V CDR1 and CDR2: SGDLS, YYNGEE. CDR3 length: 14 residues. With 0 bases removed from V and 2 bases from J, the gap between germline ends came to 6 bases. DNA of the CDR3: TGTGCCAGCAGCGTAGAGGCGGCCTACAATGAGCAGTTCTTC. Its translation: CASSVEAAYNEQFF.

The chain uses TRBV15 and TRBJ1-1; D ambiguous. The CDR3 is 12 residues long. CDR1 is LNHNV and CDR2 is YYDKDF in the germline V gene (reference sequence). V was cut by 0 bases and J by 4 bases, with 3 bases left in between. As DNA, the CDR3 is TGTGCCACCAGCAGAGATTTCACTGAAGCTTTCTTT. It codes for CATSRDFTEAFF.

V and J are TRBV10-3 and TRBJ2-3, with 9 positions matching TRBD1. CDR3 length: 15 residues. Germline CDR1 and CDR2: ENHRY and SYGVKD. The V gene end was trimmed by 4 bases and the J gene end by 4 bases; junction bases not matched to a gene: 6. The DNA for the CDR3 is TGTGCCATCAGTGGCCCCGGGACAGGGTCAGATACGCAGTATTTT. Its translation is CAISGPGTGSDTQYF.

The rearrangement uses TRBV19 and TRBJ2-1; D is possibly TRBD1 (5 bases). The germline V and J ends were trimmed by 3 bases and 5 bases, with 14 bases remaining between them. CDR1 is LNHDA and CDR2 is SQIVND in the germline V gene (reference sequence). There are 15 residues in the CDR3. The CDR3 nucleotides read TGTGCCAGTAGTATTCGAACAGGTATTAACAATGAGCAGTTCTTC. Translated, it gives CASSIRTGINNEQFF.

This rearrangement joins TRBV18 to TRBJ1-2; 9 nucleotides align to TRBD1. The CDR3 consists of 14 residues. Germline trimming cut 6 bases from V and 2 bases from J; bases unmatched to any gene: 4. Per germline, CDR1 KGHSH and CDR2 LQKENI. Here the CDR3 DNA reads TGTGCCAGCTCGCCCGGACAGGGGAACTATGGCTACACCTTC. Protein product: CASSPGQGNYGYTF.

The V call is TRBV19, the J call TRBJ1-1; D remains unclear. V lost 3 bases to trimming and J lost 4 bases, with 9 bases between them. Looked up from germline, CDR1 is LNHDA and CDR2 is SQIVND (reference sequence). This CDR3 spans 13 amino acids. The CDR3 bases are TGTGCCAGTAGTATGTCGGCGAGCACTGAAGCTTTCTTT. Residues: CASSMSASTEAFF.

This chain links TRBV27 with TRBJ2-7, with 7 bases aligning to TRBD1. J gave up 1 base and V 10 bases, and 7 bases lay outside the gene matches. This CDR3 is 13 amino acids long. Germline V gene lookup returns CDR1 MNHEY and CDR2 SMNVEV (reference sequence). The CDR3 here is CAISPGQSYEQYF. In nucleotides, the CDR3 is TGTGCCATCTCTCCGGGACAGTCCTACGAGCAGTACTTC.

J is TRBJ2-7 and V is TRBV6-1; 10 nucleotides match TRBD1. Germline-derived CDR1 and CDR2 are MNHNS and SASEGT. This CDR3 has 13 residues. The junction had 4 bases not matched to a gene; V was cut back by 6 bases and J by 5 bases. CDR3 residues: CASRGQGYDEQYF. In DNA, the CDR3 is TGTGCCAGCAGGGGACAGGGGTACGACGAGCAGTACTTC.